These T cell receptor beta chains were read from a single sample in a study of CD4 T cell repertoires in COVID-19. Profiling relied on immunoSEQ multiplex PCR, and the TCRdb table lists in-frame clones only, not all of them. Found here are about 440 clones, more than 25% of them singletons; the top ten hold roughly a quarter. These receptors are not linked to any known antigen. Sequencing was performed on effector memory CD4+ T cells, cultured in vitro, taken after recovery from COVID-19. The receptors here all came from a human donor who had COVID-19. Each CDR3 is given without its conserved first and last residue. Rows may omit the clone size; those that give it use once, few, many or a size class.

abundance | v_gene | CDR3aa
NA | TRBV11-2 | ASSPRGGITEQF
few | TRBV7-2 | ASSLMALSATSTDTQY
few | TRBV11-3 | ASSLGVGGETEAF
few | TRBV24-1 | ATSRGTGGPVEKLF
large | TRBV7-8 | ASSTSRDRGTWTQY
few | TRBV11-3 | ASSLVLDEQF
large | TRBV11-1 | ASSLEASSGGTQQF
NA | TRBV5-1 | ASSSGQLSGNTIY
large | TRBV6-6 | ASTSRTGLTEAF
NA | TRBV11-3 | ASSRDRLSART
NA | TRBV6-2/TRBV6-3 | ASSSPTDRRNTEAF
few | TRBV7-3 | ASSLSGTGELF
large | TRBV7-2 | ASRGQLLNTGELF
medium-sized | TRBV11-2 | ASSTRGRGDTQY
hyperexpanded | TRBV7-8 | ASREPQGKAF
NA | TRBV5-6 | ASSLEISGRAKNIQY
NA | TRBV6-5 | ASTGQGAPNEKLF
medium-sized | TRBV3-1/TRBV3-2 | ASSATSGRAGETQY
medium-sized | TRBV19 | ARGTSGRGETQY
NA | TRBV11-2 | ASSRDRSGDGYT
large | TRBV4-1 | ASSQDWARTYNEQF
once | TRBV29-1 | SVEDGRYGYT
few | TRBV6-6 | ASSRPGQGATEAF
NA | TRBV2 | ASSAWGNEQF
medium-sized | TRBV7-3 | ASSKERGGLEQF
medium-sized | TRBV21-1 | ASSRQGMMDTIY
large | TRBV12-3/TRBV12-4 | ASSFSRGTQY
few | TRBV18 | ASSPRDPGSYEQY
NA | TRBV2 | ASSRGENYGYT
medium-sized | TRBV11-1 | ASSLGTGNGYT